The 10 T cell receptor beta chains in this list originate from one sample, sequenced in a study of OX40 agonist ivuxolimab in advanced cancers. Method: immunoSEQ multiplex PCR; TCRdb's copy keeps in-frame clones and lacks some. The table shows more than 95,000 clones, with roughly 90% occurring only once. Here the sequenced sample was CD4+ or CD8+ T cells sorted from blood, taken in a trial of the OX40 agonist ivuxolimab. The receptors stem from an adult with an advanced solid tumor such as melanoma, head and neck, liver or kidney cancer.

V gene TRBV27 combines with J gene TRBJ2-3; TRBD1 matches 12 bases. J was trimmed by 3 bases and V by 5 bases; bases with no gene match: 9. Germline V lookup: CDR1 MNHEY, CDR2 SMNVEV (reference sequence). The CDR3 is 17 amino acids. The CDR3 DNA reads as TGTGCCAGCAGTACGGGGACAGGGGGCATCTGGACAGATACGCAGTATTTT. Translated: CASSTGTGGIWTDTQYF.

V is TRBV6-1 and J is TRBJ2-3; D gene uncertain. Germline values: CDR1 MNHNS, CDR2 SASEGT. This CDR3 comprises 15 residues. V lost 2 bases, J lost 3 bases, and 12 bases lay in between. The CDR3 region has the DNA TGTGCCAGCAGTGAAAACTTGGTAACAACAGATACGCAGTATTTT. Its translation: CASSENLVTTDTQYF.

The chain uses TRBV6-1 and TRBJ2-7; 12 nucleotides align to TRBD1. The CDR3 has 15 residues. Germline CDR1 is MNHNS and CDR2 is SASEGT. V lost 3 bases and J lost 7; bases outside the gene matches: 7. In DNA form, the CDR3 reads TGTGCCAGCAGTGAGCCGGGACAGGGGGCCCAAGAGCAGTACTTC. Its protein is CASSEPGQGAQEQYF.

The chain has TRBV7-9 and TRBJ1-3; D is unclear. Trimming shortened V by 4 bases and J by 9 bases, and 10 bases separated the two germline ends. Germline CDR1 SEHNR, CDR2 FQNEAQ (reference sequence). This CDR3 has 12 residues. The CDR3 nucleotides read TGTGCCAGCAGCTCCGCCGCCGGCACCATATATTTT. Amino acid sequence: CASSSAAGTIYF.

The chain carries TRBV6-1 and TRBJ2-5; 12 bases agree with TRBD2. The end of the DNA fits TRBJ2-7 better, so the J call may be wrong. The CDR3 covers 17 residues. The V gene's germline CDR1 is MNHNS and CDR2 SASEGT. CDR3 sequence: CASSGGASGRASYEQYF. Here the CDR3 DNA reads TGTGCCAGCAGTGGGGGGGCTAGCGGGAGGGCCTCCTACGAGCAGTACTTC.

This chain links TRBV5-5 with TRBJ2-6, with D uncertain. The length of the CDR3 is 17 residues. From germline, CDR1 is SGHKS and CDR2 YYEKEE (reference sequence). With 4 bases removed from V and 1 base from J, the gap between germline ends came to 15 bases. In nucleotides, the CDR3 is TGTGCCAGCAGCCTACAAACTTTAGCTTCTGGGGCCAACGTCCTGACTTTC. Translating gives CASSLQTLASGANVLTF. Variable domain in full (rest from reference TRBV5-5 and TRBJ2-6): DAGVTQSPTHLIKTRGQQVTLRCSPISGHKSVSWYQQVLGQGPQFIFQYYEKEERGRGNFPDRFSARQFPNYSSELNVNALLLGDSALYLCASSLQTLASGANVLTFGAGSRLTVL.

This rearrangement joins TRBV11-2 to TRBJ2-2; D is perhaps TRBD1 (5 bases). The CDR3 is 14 amino acids. V was clipped by 5 bases and J by 0 bases, with 7 bases between them. Germline V gene lookup returns CDR1 SGHAT and CDR2 FQNNGV. The CDR3 spells CASSGQTNTGELFF. DNA of the CDR3: TGTGCCAGCAGCGGACAAACGAACACCGGGGAGCTGTTTTTT.

The chain couples TRBV29-1 to TRBJ2-7; TRBD2 is a possible D gene (7 bases). Germline values: CDR1 SQVTM, CDR2 ANQGSEA. V lost 4 bases and J lost 6, with 19 bases in between. The CDR3 sequence is 14 residues long. CDR3 amino acids: CSVGGGSWGGEQYF. The CDR3 coding sequence is TGCAGCGTTGGGGGGGGCTCGTGGGGTGGCGAGCAGTACTTC.

The V and J genes are TRBV28 and TRBJ2-6, with D unresolved. This CDR3 is built from 15 residues. V was shortened by 2 bases and J by 2 bases, with 7 bases between the two germline ends. CDR1 MDHEN and CDR2 SYDVKM come from the germline V gene. The CDR3, as DNA: TGTGCCAGCAGTTTACCAGGCCCTGGGGCCAACGTCCTGACTTTC. Protein: CASSLPGPGANVLTF.

V and J are TRBV2 and TRBJ1-1; weak D call: TRBD1 (6 bases). In germline, CDR1 is SNHLY, CDR2 FYNNEI. The CDR3 extends over 15 amino acids. The ends were cut back, 0 bases at V and 1 base at J, with 9 bases in the middle. This CDR3 reads CASSEAPTGNTEAFF. As DNA, the CDR3 is TGTGCCAGCAGTGAAGCGCCGACAGGGAACACTGAAGCTTTCTTT. Variable domain in full (rest from reference TRBV2 and TRBJ1-1): EPEVTQTPSHQVTQMGQEVILRCVPISNHLYFYWYRQILGQKVEFLVSFYNNEISEKSEIFDDQFSVERPDGSNFTLKIRSTKLEDSAMYFCASSEAPTGNTEAFFGQGTRLTVV.